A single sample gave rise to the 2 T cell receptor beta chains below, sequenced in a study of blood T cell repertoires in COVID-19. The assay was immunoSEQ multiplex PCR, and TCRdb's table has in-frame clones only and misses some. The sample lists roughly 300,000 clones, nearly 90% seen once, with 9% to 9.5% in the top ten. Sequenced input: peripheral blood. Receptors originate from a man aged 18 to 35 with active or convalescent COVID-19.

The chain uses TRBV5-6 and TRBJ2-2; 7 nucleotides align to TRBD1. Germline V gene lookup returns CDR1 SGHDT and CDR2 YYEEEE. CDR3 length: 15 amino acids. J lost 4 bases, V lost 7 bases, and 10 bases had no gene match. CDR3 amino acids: CASYGPEGATGELFF. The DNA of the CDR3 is TGTGCCAGCTACGGCCCCGAGGGGGCCACCGGGGAGCTGTTTTTT.

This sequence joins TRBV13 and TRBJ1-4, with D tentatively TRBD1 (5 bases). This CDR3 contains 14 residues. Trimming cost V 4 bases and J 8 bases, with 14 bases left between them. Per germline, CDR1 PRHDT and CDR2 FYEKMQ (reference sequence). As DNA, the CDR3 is TGTGCCAGCAGCTCAGCAGGGTTTCGGGAAAAACTGTTTTTT. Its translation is CASSSAGFREKLFF.